The clone carrying this T cell receptor (beta chain) turned up a few times. The sample comes from a study of T-cell reconstitution after alpha-beta-depleted transplantation in children. Germline V gives CDR1 DFQATT, CDR2 SNEGSKA (reference sequence). The CDR3 is 17 residues long. The V gene lost 6 bases and the J gene lost 0 bases, with 18 bases spanning the gap. Unique molecular identifiers tagged the TCRbeta library. A single record per CDR3 protein comes from TCRdb applying MiXCR to the PCR reads. The table shows 600,000 to 800,000 distinct CDR3 sequences, with 10% to 15% occurring only once. The material sequenced was PBMCs, taken before TCRalphabeta/CD19-depleted stem cell transplant. V and J are TRBV20-1 and TRBJ2-6; tentatively, D is TRBD1 or TRBD2 (5 bases each). This receptor was taken from a girl between 2 and 10 years old with congenital amegakaryocytic thrombocytopenia, due to receive a stem cell transplant. CDR3: CSASSPSGHSGANVLTF. For the CDR3, the DNA is TGCAGTGCATCCTCGCCGAGCGGACACTCTGGGGCCAACGTCCTGACTTTC.